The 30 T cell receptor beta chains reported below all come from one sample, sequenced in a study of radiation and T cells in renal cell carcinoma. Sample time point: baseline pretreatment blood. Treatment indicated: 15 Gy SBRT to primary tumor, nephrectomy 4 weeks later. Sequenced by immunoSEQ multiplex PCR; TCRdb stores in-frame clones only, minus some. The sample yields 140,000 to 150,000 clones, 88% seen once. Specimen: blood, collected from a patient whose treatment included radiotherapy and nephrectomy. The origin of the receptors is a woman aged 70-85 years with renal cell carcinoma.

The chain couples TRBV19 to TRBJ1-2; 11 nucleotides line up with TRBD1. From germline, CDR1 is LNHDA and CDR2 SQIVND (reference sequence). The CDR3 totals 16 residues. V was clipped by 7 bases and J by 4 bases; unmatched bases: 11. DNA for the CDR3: TGTGCCAGTACCATGCCTGGGACAGGGGGGGCCTATGGCTACACCTTC. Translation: CASTMPGTGGAYGYTF.

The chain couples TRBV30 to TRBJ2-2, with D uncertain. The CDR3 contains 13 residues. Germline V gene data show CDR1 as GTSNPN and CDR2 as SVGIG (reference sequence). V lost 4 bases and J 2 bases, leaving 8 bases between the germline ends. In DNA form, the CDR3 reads TGTGCCTGGAAGGGCTATAACACCGGGGAGCTGTTTTTT. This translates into CAWKGYNTGELFF. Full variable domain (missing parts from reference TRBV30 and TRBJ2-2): SQTIHQWPATLVQPVGSPLSLECTVEGTSNPNLYWYRQAAGRGLQLLFYSVGIGQISSEVPQNLSASRPQDRQFILSSKKLLLSDSGFYLCAWKGYNTGELFFGEGSRLTVL.

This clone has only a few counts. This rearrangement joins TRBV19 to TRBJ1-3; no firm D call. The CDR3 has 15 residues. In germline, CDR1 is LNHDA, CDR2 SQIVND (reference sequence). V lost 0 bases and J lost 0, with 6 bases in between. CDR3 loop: CASSIEAGSGNTIYF. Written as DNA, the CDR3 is TGTGCCAGTAGTATAGAGGCGGGCTCTGGAAACACCATATATTTT.

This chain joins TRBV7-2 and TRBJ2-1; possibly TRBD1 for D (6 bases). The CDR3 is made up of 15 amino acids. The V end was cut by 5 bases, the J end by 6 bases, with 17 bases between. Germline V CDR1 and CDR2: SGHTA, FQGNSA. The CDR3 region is CASSRSSGTINEQFF. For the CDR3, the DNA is TGTGCCAGCAGCAGATCCTCCGGGACAATCAATGAGCAGTTCTTC.

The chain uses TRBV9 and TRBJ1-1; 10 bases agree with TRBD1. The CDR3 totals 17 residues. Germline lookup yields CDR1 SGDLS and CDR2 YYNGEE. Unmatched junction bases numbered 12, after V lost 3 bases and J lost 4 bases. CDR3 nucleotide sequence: TGTGCCAGCAGCGCAGACAGGGGGCAATTTTGGAGCACTGAAGCTTTCTTT. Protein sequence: CASSADRGQFWSTEAFF.

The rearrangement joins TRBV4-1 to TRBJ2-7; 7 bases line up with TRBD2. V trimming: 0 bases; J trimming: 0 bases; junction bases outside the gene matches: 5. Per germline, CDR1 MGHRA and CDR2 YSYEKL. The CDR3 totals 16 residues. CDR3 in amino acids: CASSQDPRGSSYEQYF. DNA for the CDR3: TGCGCCAGCAGCCAAGATCCCCGCGGGAGCTCCTACGAGCAGTACTTC.

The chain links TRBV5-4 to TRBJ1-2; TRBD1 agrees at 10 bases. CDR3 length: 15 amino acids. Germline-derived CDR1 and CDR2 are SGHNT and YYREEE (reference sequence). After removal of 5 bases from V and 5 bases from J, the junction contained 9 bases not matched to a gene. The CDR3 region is CASRPWTGGWYGYTF. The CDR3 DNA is TGTGCCAGCAGACCCTGGACAGGGGGTTGGTATGGCTACACCTTC. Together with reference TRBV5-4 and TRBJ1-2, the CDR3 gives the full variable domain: ETGVTQSPTHLIKTRGQQVTLRCSSQSGHNTVSWYQQALGQGPQFIFQYYREEENGRGNFPPRFSGLQFPNYSSELNVNALELDDSALYLCASRPWTGGWYGYTFGSGTRLTVV.

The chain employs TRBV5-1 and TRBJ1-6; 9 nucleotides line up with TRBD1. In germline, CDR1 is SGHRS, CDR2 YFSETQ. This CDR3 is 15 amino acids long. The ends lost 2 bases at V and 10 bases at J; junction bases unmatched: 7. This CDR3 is CASSFGDRVGSPLHF. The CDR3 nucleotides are TGCGCCAGCAGCTTTGGGGACAGGGTAGGGTCACCCCTCCACTTT.

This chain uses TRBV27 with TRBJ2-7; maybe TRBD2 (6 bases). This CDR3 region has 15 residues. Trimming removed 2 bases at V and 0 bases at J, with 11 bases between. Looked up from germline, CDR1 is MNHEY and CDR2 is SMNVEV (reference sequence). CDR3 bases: TGTGCCAGCAGTTTAGCTAGCGTAGGCTCCTACGAGCAGTACTTC. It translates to CASSLASVGSYEQYF.

The CDR3, as DNA: TGTGCCAGCAGCTTAAGGGGCAGTCAGCCCCAGCATTTT. This translates into CASSLRGSQPQHF. The genes are TRBV7-3 and TRBJ1-5; maybe TRBD1 (5 bases). This CDR3 comprises 13 residues. The V end lost 1 base, the J end lost 6 bases, and 7 bases lay between the germline ends. Germline V CDR1 and CDR2: SGHTA, FQGTGA.

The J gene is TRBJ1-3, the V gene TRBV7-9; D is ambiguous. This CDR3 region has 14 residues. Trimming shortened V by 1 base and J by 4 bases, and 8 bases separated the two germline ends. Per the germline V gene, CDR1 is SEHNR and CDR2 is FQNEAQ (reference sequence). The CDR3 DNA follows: TGTGCCAGCAGCTTAGGGATTACAGGAAACACCATATATTTT. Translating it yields CASSLGITGNTIYF.

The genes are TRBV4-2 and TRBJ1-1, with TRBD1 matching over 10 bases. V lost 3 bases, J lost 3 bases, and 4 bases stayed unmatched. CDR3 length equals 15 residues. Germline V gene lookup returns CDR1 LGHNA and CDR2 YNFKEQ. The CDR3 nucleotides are TGTGCCAGCAGCCATCCGGGACAGGGGCACACTGAAGCTTTCTTT. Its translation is CASSHPGQGHTEAFF.

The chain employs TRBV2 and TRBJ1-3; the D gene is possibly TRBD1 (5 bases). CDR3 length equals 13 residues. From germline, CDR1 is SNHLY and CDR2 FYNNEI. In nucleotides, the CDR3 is TGTGCTTCTACGCGGGGCCCTGGAAACACCATATATTTT. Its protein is CASTRGPGNTIYF.

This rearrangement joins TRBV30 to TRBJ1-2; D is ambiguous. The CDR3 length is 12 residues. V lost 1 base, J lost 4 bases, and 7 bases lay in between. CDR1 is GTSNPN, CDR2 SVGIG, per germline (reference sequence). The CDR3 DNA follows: TGTGCCTGGAGTGCAGGCCTCTATGGCTACACCTTC. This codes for CAWSAGLYGYTF.

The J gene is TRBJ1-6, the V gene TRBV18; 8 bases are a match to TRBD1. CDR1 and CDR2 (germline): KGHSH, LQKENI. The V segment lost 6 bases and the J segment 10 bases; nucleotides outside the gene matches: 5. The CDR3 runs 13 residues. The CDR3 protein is CASSETGESPLHF. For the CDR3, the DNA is TGTGCCAGCTCCGAGACAGGGGAATCACCCCTCCACTTT.

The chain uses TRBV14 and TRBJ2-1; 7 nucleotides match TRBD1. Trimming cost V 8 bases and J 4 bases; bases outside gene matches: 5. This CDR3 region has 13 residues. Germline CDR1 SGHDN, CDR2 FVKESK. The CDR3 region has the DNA TGTGCCAGCCGGGACAGAGCGTACAATGAGCAGTTCTTC. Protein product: CASRDRAYNEQFF.

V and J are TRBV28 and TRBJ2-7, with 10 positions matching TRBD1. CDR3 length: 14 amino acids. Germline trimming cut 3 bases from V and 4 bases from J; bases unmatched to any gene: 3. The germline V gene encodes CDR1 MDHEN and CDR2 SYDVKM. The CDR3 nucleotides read TGTGCCAGCAGTTTGCGGACAGGGGGATACGAGCAGTACTTC. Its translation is CASSLRTGGYEQYF.

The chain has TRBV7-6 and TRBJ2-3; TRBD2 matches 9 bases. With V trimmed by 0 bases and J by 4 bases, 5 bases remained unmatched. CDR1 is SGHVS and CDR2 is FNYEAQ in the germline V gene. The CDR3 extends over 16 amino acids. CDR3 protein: CASSLALAGAADTQYF. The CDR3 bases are TGTGCCAGCAGCTTAGCCTTAGCGGGGGCGGCAGATACGCAGTATTTT. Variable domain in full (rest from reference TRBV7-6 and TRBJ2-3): GAGVSQSPRYKVTKRGQDVALRCDPISGHVSLYWYRQALGQGPEFLTYFNYEAQQDKSGLPNDRFSAERPEGSISTLTIQRTEQRDSAMYRCASSLALAGAADTQYFGPGTRLTVL.

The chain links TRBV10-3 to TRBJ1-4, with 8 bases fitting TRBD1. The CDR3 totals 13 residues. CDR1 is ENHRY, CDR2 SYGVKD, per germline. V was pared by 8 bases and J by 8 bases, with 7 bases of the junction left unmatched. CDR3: CAIGAGGAEKLFF. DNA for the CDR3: TGTGCCATCGGCGCAGGGGGCGCGGAAAAACTGTTTTTT.

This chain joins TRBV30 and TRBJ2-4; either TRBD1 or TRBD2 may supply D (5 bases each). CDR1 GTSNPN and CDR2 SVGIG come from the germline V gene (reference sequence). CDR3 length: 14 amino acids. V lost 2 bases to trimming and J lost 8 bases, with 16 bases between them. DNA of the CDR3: TGTGCCTGGAGTATAAACATCTTGGGGGACATTCAGTACTTC. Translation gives CAWSINILGDIQYF.

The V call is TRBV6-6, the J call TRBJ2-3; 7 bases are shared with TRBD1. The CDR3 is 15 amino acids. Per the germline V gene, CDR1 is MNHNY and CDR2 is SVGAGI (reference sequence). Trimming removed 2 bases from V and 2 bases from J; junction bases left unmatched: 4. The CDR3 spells CASSYTGTDTDTQYF. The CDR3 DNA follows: TGTGCCAGCAGTTACACCGGGACAGACACAGATACGCAGTATTTT.

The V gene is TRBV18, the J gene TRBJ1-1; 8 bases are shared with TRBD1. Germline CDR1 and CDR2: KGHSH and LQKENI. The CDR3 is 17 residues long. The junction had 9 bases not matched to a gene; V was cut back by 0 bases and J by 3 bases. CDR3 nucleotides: TGTGCCAGCTCACCACCCGGCAGGGGGCGAAGGGACACTGAAGCTTTCTTT. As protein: CASSPPGRGRRDTEAFF.

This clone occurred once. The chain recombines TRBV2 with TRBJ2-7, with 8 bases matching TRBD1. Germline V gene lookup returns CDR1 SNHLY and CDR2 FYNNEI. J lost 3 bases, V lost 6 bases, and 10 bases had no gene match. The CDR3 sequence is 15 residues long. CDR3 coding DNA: TGTGCCAGCAGGCTGAGGGACAGGCGAAACTACGAGCAGTACTTC. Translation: CASRLRDRRNYEQYF.

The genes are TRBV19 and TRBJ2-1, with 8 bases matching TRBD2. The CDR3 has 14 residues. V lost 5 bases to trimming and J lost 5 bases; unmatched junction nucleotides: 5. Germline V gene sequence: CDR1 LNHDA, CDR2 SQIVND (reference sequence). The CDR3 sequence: CASSLQRGNNEQFF. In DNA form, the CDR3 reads TGTGCCAGTAGTCTCCAGCGGGGGAACAATGAGCAGTTCTTC.

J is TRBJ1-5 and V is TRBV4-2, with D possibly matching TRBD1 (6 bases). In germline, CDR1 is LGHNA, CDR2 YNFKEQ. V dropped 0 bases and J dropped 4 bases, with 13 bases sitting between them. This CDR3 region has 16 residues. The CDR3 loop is CASSQEGGSGNQPQHF. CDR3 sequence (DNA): TGTGCCAGCAGCCAAGAAGGGGGAAGTGGGAATCAGCCCCAGCATTTT.

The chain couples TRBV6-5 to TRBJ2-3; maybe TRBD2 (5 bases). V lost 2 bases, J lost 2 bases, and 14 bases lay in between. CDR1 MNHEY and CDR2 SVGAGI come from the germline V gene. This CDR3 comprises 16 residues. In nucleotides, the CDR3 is TGTGCCAGCAGTTACCGCTCGTGGAGGATCACAGATACGCAGTATTTT. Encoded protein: CASSYRSWRITDTQYF.

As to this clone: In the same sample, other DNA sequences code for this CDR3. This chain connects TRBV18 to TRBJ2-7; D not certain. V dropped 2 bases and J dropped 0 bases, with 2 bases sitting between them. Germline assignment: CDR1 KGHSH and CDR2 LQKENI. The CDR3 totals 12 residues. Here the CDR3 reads CASSPSSYEQYF. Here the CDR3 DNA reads TGTGCCAGCTCACCAAGCTCCTACGAGCAGTACTTC.

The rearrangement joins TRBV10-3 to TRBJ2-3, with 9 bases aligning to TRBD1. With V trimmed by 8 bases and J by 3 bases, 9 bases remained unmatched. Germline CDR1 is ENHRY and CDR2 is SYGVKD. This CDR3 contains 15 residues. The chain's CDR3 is CAISGGQGGTDTQYF. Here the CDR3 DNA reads TGTGCCATCTCCGGGGGACAGGGTGGGACAGATACGCAGTATTTT.

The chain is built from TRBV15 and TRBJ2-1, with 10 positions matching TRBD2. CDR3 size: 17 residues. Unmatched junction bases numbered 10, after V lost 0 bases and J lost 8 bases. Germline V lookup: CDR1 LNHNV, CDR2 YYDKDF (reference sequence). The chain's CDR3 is CATSRDWKRGGIHEQFF. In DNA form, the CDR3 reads TGTGCCACCAGCAGAGATTGGAAGCGGGGGGGCATCCATGAGCAGTTCTTC.

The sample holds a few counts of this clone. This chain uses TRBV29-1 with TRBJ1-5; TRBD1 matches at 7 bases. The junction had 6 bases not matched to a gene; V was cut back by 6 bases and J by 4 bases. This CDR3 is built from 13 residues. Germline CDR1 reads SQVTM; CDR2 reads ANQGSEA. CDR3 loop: CSVGDSLNQPQHF. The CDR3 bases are TGCAGCGTGGGGGACAGCCTTAATCAGCCCCAGCATTTT.